This passage covers 17 T cell receptor beta chains from one sample sequenced in a study of OX40 agonist ivuxolimab in advanced cancers. TCRdb's copy holds only in-frame clones and misses some; the assay was immunoSEQ multiplex PCR. The sample records 35,000 to 40,000 clones, roughly 86% being singletons. The input for sequencing was CD4+ or CD8+ T cells sorted from blood, taken in a trial of the OX40 agonist ivuxolimab. The receptors come from an adult with an advanced solid tumor such as melanoma, head and neck, liver or kidney cancer.

Regarding this clone: At one boundary the junction diverges from the germline segment, which might be a read error. This chain connects TRBV7-7 to TRBJ2-5; a possible D gene is TRBD1 (6 bases). Germline V gene sequence: CDR1 SSHAT, CDR2 FNYEAQ (reference sequence). CDR3 length: 12 amino acids. The CDR3 reads CASSPQGKTQYF. In DNA, the CDR3 is TGTGCTAGCAGCCCACAGGGAAAGACCCAGTACTTC.

V and J are TRBV9 and TRBJ1-2, with 9 positions matching TRBD1. Germline V gene sequence: CDR1 SGDLS, CDR2 YYNGEE. The length of the CDR3 is 15 residues. Trimming took 3 bases from V and 6 from J; bases not matched to a gene: 9. The CDR3 DNA follows: TGTGCCAGCAGCGCCCCGGGACAGGGAAGGGATGGCTACACCTTC. This encodes CASSAPGQGRDGYTF.

This chain connects TRBV2 to TRBJ2-1, with 8 bases matching TRBD1. Trimming cost V 8 bases and J 6 bases; bases outside gene matches: 9. Germline-derived CDR1 and CDR2 are SNHLY and FYNNEI. The CDR3 sequence is 14 residues long. The DNA for the CDR3 is TGTGCCAGCGGGTCTTGGACAGGGCCCAATGAGCAGTTCTTC. It is translated as CASGSWTGPNEQFF.

The gene calls are TRBV5-1 and TRBJ1-4; 7 nucleotides agree with TRBD1. V lost 4 bases to trimming and J lost 6 bases; unmatched junction nucleotides: 6. This CDR3 comprises 14 residues. Germline assignment: CDR1 SGHRS and CDR2 YFSETQ. The CDR3 DNA follows: TGCGCCAGCAGCGTCGGGACAGCGGATGAAAAACTGTTTTTT. Translating gives CASSVGTADEKLFF. The variable domain in full, with the rest retrieved from reference TRBV5-1 and TRBJ1-4, is KAGVTQTPRYLIKTRGQQVTLSCSPISGHRSVSWYQQTPGQGLQFLFEYFSETQRNKGNFPGRFSGRQFSNSRSEMNVSTLELGDSALYLCASSVGTADEKLFFGSGTQLSVL.

V is TRBV18 and J is TRBJ2-2, with D possibly matching TRBD1 (6 bases). Trimming took 0 bases from V and 1 from J, leaving 9 bases between them. This CDR3 spans 16 amino acids. CDR1 and CDR2 from the germline V gene are KGHSH and LQKENI. In DNA, the CDR3 is TGTGCCAGCTCACCACCGATGACAGGGAACACCGGGGAGCTGTTTTTT. Translation gives CASSPPMTGNTGELFF.

This chain links TRBV6-5 with TRBJ1-2; D gene uncertain. This CDR3 spans 13 amino acids. V lost 7 bases, J lost 4 bases, and 13 bases lay in between. The germline gives CDR1 MNHEY, CDR2 SVGAGI. The CDR3 DNA sequence: TGTGCCAGCAAAGAAACGGTTGGCTATGGCTACACCTTC. Translated, it gives CASKETVGYGYTF.

The chain joins TRBV29-1 to TRBJ2-7; 10 nucleotides line up with TRBD1. In germline, CDR1 is SQVTM, CDR2 ANQGSEA. The CDR3 totals 14 residues. CDR3 protein: CISAPDRGAYEQYF. The CDR3 bases are TGCATCTCTGCCCCGGACAGGGGGGCCTACGAGCAGTACTTC.

The CDR3, as DNA: TGTGCCAGCAGTTTTAGCGGGGGGGTGAAGACCGGGGAGCTGTTTTTT. It is translated as CASSFSGGVKTGELFF. The chain has TRBV27 and TRBJ2-2; 11 bases fit TRBD2. The CDR3 has 16 residues. Germline-derived CDR1 and CDR2 are MNHEY and SMNVEV (reference sequence). J was trimmed by 5 bases and V by 3 bases; bases with no gene match: 5.

This clone was observed a few times. The chain employs TRBV27 and TRBJ2-7; 8 nucleotides agree with TRBD2. Germline V lookup: CDR1 MNHEY, CDR2 SMNVEV (reference sequence). The V and J ends lost 3 bases and 6 bases, in that order; junction bases with no gene match: 22. The length of the CDR3 is 19 residues. CDR3 amino acids: CASSFGGRLSGGHLREQYF. CDR3 sequence (DNA): TGTGCCAGCAGTTTTGGGGGCCGCCTGAGCGGGGGACACCTGCGCGAGCAGTACTTC.

This CDR3 is CASSQDRTGDGYTF. CDR3 DNA: TGCGCCAGCAGCCAGGATCGGACAGGGGATGGCTACACCTTC. This chain links TRBV4-1 with TRBJ1-2, with 9 bases lining up with TRBD1. Looked up from germline, CDR1 is MGHRA and CDR2 is YSYEKL. CDR3 size: 14 residues. J lost 6 bases, V lost 3 bases, and 5 bases had no gene match.

The gene calls are TRBV7-9 and TRBJ1-4; 8 bases fit TRBD1. After removal of 2 bases from V and 3 bases from J, the junction contained 5 bases not matched to a gene. Germline lookup yields CDR1 SEHNR and CDR2 FQNEAQ (reference sequence). CDR3 length: 16 amino acids. CDR3 in amino acids: CASSLLRTGSNEKLFF. DNA of the CDR3: TGTGCCAGCAGCTTACTACGGACAGGGTCTAATGAAAAACTGTTTTTT.

The chain couples TRBV6-1 to TRBJ2-1; 9 nucleotides agree with TRBD2. The CDR3 is 15 amino acids. Germline assignment: CDR1 MNHNS and CDR2 SASEGT. With 5 bases clipped from V and 6 bases from J, the junction kept 8 bases outside the gene matches. The CDR3 region is CASSPLAGMGNEQFF. The CDR3 region has the DNA TGTGCCAGCAGTCCTCTAGCGGGGATGGGCAATGAGCAGTTCTTC.

The chain joins TRBV5-6 to TRBJ2-1, with TRBD1 identical over 9 bases. The V segment lost 7 bases and the J segment 4 bases; nucleotides outside the gene matches: 3. Germline V gene lookup returns CDR1 SGHDT and CDR2 YYEEEE. CDR3 length: 13 amino acids. CDR3 loop: CASGDREYNEQFF. CDR3 nucleotide sequence: TGTGCCAGCGGGGACAGGGAATACAATGAGCAGTTCTTC.

In its sample, this clone was seen a few times. The chain links TRBV12-5 to TRBJ1-5, with D perhaps TRBD1 (5 bases). The germline CDR1 and CDR2 sequences are LGHNT and FRNRAP. CDR3 length: 13 residues. V was shortened by 8 bases and J by 6 bases, with 14 bases between the two germline ends. The CDR3 coding sequence is TGTGCTAGTAGTGGGGACCCAAGTCAGCCCCAGCATTTT. Translating gives CASSGDPSQPQHF.

This chain joins TRBV19 and TRBJ2-2; D unresolved. Trimming left V 3 bases short and J 7 bases short, with 6 bases between. CDR1 LNHDA and CDR2 SQIVND come from the germline V gene (reference sequence). This CDR3 region has 12 residues. Here the CDR3 reads CASSMKVGELFF. The DNA of the CDR3 is TGTGCCAGTAGTATGAAGGTCGGGGAGCTGTTTTTT.

The J gene is TRBJ2-1, the V gene TRBV11-2, with D maybe TRBD2 (5 bases). The germline V and J ends were trimmed by 0 bases and 6 bases, with 9 bases remaining between them. The CDR3 has 14 amino acids. Germline V gene sequence: CDR1 SGHAT, CDR2 FQNNGV. The CDR3 sequence: CASSLDSALNEQFF. The CDR3 region has the DNA TGTGCCAGCAGCTTAGATAGCGCACTCAATGAGCAGTTCTTC.

The chain has TRBV6-5 and TRBJ1-2, with D possibly matching TRBD1 (6 bases). Germline lookup yields CDR1 MNHEY and CDR2 SVGAGI. This CDR3 has 14 residues. The V and J ends lost 7 bases and 5 bases respectively, with 17 bases between them. CDR3 protein: CASTTGFNPYGYTF. The DNA for the CDR3 is TGTGCCAGCACCACAGGGTTTAACCCTTATGGCTACACCTTC.